A single sample is the source of the 21 T cell receptor beta chains below, sequenced in a study of blood T cell repertoires in COVID-19 (dated by TCRdb to 2018 to 2020). Libraries came from the immunoSEQ multiplex PCR assay. In TCRdb, the immuneACCESS table is reduced to in-frame sequences with V and J assigned. These tables do not hold every clone; where another copy was compared, an unresolved V gene accounts for under half, and the others remain unexplained. The sample yields about 160,000 clones; roughly 73% were counted once. Jointly, the top ten make up 2.5% to 3.5% of the sample. Sample: peripheral blood. The receptors here all came from a man between 65 and 85 years old with acute or convalescent COVID-19.

The rearrangement links TRBV6-5 to TRBJ2-1; 7 bases are shared with TRBD2. J lost 7 bases, V lost 6 bases, and 12 bases had no gene match. The V gene's germline CDR1 is MNHEY and CDR2 SVGAGI. This CDR3 region has 15 residues. The CDR3 DNA reads TGTGCCAGCAGAAAACGGGGGGAAATAATTAATGAGCAGTTCTTC. This encodes CASRKRGEIINEQFF.

The chain recombines TRBV18 with TRBJ1-6; the D is unclear. V was shortened by 2 bases and J by 5 bases, with 10 bases between the two germline ends. Germline V CDR1 and CDR2: KGHSH, LQKENI. The CDR3 has 15 amino acids. The DNA of the CDR3 is TGTGCCAGCTCACCAAAGAGGGCTAATAATTCACCCCTCCACTTT. This translates into CASSPKRANNSPLHF.

The count of this clone is one. The J gene is TRBJ2-4, the V gene TRBV9, with D possibly matching TRBD1 (6 bases). The CDR3 is 15 residues long. V lost 3 bases and J 4 bases, leaving 14 bases between the germline ends. Germline CDR1 SGDLS, CDR2 YYNGEE. The CDR3 is CASSADHTGKNIQYF. The DNA of the CDR3 is TGTGCCAGCAGCGCCGACCACACAGGGAAAAACATTCAGTACTTC.

This sequence joins TRBV27 and TRBJ2-4, with TRBD2 as a possible D gene (6 bases). CDR1 is MNHEY and CDR2 is SMNVEV in the germline V gene (reference sequence). Trimming pared 2 bases from V and 9 bases from J, leaving 8 bases between. This CDR3 contains 12 residues. CDR3 region: CASSLQGGIQYF. The CDR3 nucleotides read TGTGCCAGCAGTTTACAGGGAGGCATTCAGTACTTC.

The J gene is TRBJ2-7, the V gene TRBV19; TRBD1 agrees at 9 bases. Per the germline V gene, CDR1 is LNHDA and CDR2 is SQIVND (reference sequence). The CDR3 totals 13 residues. The V segment lost 7 bases and the J segment 4 bases; nucleotides outside the gene matches: 5. The CDR3 region is CASNVGQGYEQYF. In DNA, the CDR3 is TGTGCCAGTAACGTGGGACAGGGATACGAGCAGTACTTC.

The chain has TRBV5-6 and TRBJ2-5, with D hard to call. Germline CDR1 reads SGHDT; CDR2 reads YYEEEE. This CDR3 has 15 amino acids. V was shortened by 4 bases and J by 2 bases, with 15 bases between the two germline ends. CDR3 in amino acids: CASSQSGASQETQYF. CDR3 bases: TGTGCCAGCAGCCAATCGGGTGCAAGTCAAGAGACCCAGTACTTC. Full variable domain (remainder filled in from reference TRBV5-6 and TRBJ2-5): DAGVTQSPTHLIKTRGQQVTLRCSPKSGHDTVSWYQQALGQGPQFIFQYYEEEERQRGNFPDRFSGHQFPNYSSELNVNALLLGDSALYLCASSQSGASQETQYFGPGTRLLVL.

J is TRBJ2-1 and V is TRBV11-3; 8 bases are shared with TRBD2. After removal of 3 bases from V and 5 bases from J, the junction contained 6 bases not matched to a gene. The CDR3 is 15 amino acids. Germline CDR1 reads SGHNT; CDR2 reads YENEEA. The CDR3 spells CASSLLAGVNNEQFF. As DNA, the CDR3 is TGTGCCAGCAGCTTGCTAGCGGGTGTGAACAATGAGCAGTTCTTC.

This chain joins TRBV7-2 and TRBJ2-7; 7 nucleotides agree with TRBD1. Germline V gene data show CDR1 as SGHTA and CDR2 as FQGNSA. The CDR3 is 15 residues long. V was clipped by 1 base and J by 3 bases; unmatched bases: 6. The CDR3 DNA sequence: TGTGCCAGCAGCTTAGGAACAGGGGTAATCTACGAGCAGTACTTC. Its protein product is CASSLGTGVIYEQYF.

This clone has a handful of counts. The chain combines TRBV7-2 with TRBJ2-1; 9 positions match TRBD2. Germline V gene sequence: CDR1 SGHTA, CDR2 FQGNSA. The CDR3 is 15 residues long. V gave up 1 base and J gave up 10 bases; unmatched junction bases: 8. The CDR3 protein is CASSLVVQRGVEQFF. CDR3 DNA: TGTGCCAGCAGCTTAGTAGTCCAGCGGGGGGTAGAGCAGTTCTTC.

V is TRBV6-5 and J is TRBJ2-7; 10 bases fit TRBD1. V shed 6 bases and J 3 bases; nucleotides not matched to a gene: 8. From germline, CDR1 is MNHEY and CDR2 SVGAGI. The CDR3 spans 15 residues. DNA of the CDR3: TGTGCCAGCAGCCTCCGGGACAGGGGAAACTACGAGCAGTACTTC. It yields the protein CASSLRDRGNYEQYF.

V gene TRBV6-2 or TRBV6-3 combines with J gene TRBJ2-2; 7 positions agree with TRBD2. The CDR3 totals 16 residues. Trimming took 6 bases from V and 1 from J; bases not matched to a gene: 8. From germline, CDR1 is MNHEY and CDR2 SVGEGT. The CDR3 DNA is TGTGCCAGCAGCCCCATGCTAGCGGAGAACACCGGGGAGCTGTTTTTT. It encodes CASSPMLAENTGELFF.

The chain uses TRBV5-4 and TRBJ1-2; the D gene is possibly TRBD1 (6 bases). The germline V and J ends were trimmed by 4 bases and 4 bases, with 14 bases remaining between them. Germline V lookup: CDR1 SGHNT, CDR2 YYREEE (reference sequence). The CDR3 is made up of 14 amino acids. The CDR3 protein is CASSLAGTPYGYTF. CDR3 bases: TGTGCCAGCAGCCTTGCCGGGACACCCTATGGCTACACCTTC.

The chain links TRBV25-1 to TRBJ1-5; D uncertain. Trimming took off 8 bases at V and 2 bases at J, with 10 bases between the two ends. This CDR3 spans 13 amino acids. The V gene's germline CDR1 is MGHDK and CDR2 SYGVNS. In DNA form, the CDR3 reads TGTGCCAGCCGAGCCTCGGGCAATCAGCCCCAGCATTTT. It codes for CASRASGNQPQHF.

The rearrangement joins TRBV10-2 to TRBJ1-2; no firm D call. This CDR3 comprises 15 residues. V gave up 2 bases and J gave up 2 bases, with 12 bases separating them. In germline, CDR1 is WSHSY, CDR2 SAAADI. In DNA form, the CDR3 reads TGCGCCAGCAGTGAGCTGGGCAGACCCAACTATGGCTACACCTTC. It encodes CASSELGRPNYGYTF.

This chain joins TRBV19 and TRBJ2-7; D is perhaps TRBD2 (6 bases). V was pared by 5 bases and J by 2 bases, with 16 bases between. Germline CDR1 reads LNHDA; CDR2 reads SQIVND (reference sequence). CDR3 size: 15 residues. This CDR3 reads CASSSPGLSTYEQYF. The CDR3 DNA follows: TGTGCCAGTAGTTCTCCGGGACTTTCAACCTACGAGCAGTACTTC.

The CDR3 DNA sequence: TGTGCCAGCAGCTTAGCGGCAGGGGTTAACACTGAAGCTTTCTTT. Translating gives CASSLAAGVNTEAFF. This sequence joins TRBV7-2 and TRBJ1-1; D is perhaps TRBD1 (6 bases). Looked up from germline, CDR1 is SGHTA and CDR2 is FQGNSA. The CDR3 is 15 residues long. V was trimmed by 0 bases and J by 2 bases, leaving 10 bases between them.

The J gene is TRBJ1-2, the V gene TRBV28; 7 positions match TRBD1. V dropped 5 bases and J dropped 7; count of bases not matched to a gene: 13. Germline loops: CDR1 MDHEN, CDR2 SYDVKM. There are 15 residues in the CDR3. Written as DNA, the CDR3 is TGTGCCAGCAGTCCGGACCTGGGCAGGGGGTTTGGCTACACCTTC. Residues: CASSPDLGRGFGYTF.

This chain links TRBV10-3 with TRBJ2-1; tentative D call: TRBD2 (6 bases). Germline loops: CDR1 ENHRY, CDR2 SYGVKD. The V end was cut by 5 bases, the J end by 0 bases, with 14 bases between. This CDR3 region has 16 residues. The CDR3 region has the DNA TGTGCCATCAGTACATCGGGAGCGGACTCCTACAATGAGCAGTTCTTC. Translating it yields CAISTSGADSYNEQFF.

The chain is built from TRBV9 and TRBJ1-1; D unclear. The CDR3 sequence is 13 residues long. CDR1 and CDR2 from the germline V gene are SGDLS and YYNGEE. V lost 2 bases, J lost 1 base, and 6 bases lay in between. CDR3 sequence: CASSVDSNTEAFF. CDR3 DNA: TGTGCCAGCAGCGTGGACTCGAACACTGAAGCTTTCTTT.

The chain recombines TRBV11-3 with TRBJ2-3; 8 bases line up with TRBD2. CDR1 is SGHNT, CDR2 YENEEA, per germline. J lost 5 bases, V lost 2 bases, and 6 bases had no gene match. The CDR3 spans 15 residues. CDR3 in amino acids: CASSLRGLGGDTQYF. CDR3 DNA: TGTGCCAGCAGCTTAAGGGGACTAGGAGGAGATACGCAGTATTTT.

This rearrangement joins TRBV7-3 to TRBJ1-1; maybe TRBD1 (6 bases). Germline CDR1 and CDR2: SGHTA and FQGTGA. The germline V and J ends were trimmed by 5 bases and 6 bases, with 13 bases remaining between them. The CDR3 length is 13 residues. The CDR3 reads CASSLSGVAEAFF. In DNA, the CDR3 is TGTGCCAGCAGCCTCTCAGGGGTCGCTGAAGCTTTCTTT.